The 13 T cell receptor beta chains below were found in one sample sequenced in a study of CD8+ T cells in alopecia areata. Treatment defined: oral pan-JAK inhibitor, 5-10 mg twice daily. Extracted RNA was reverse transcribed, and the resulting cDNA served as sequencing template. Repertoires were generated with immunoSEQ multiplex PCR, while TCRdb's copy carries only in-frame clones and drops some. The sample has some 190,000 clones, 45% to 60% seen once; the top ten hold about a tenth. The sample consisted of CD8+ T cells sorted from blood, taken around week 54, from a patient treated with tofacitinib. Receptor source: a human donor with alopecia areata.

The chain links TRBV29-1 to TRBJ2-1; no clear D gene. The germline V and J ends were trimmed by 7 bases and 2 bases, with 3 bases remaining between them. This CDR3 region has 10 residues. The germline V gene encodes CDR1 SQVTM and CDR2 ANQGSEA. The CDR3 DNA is TGCAGCGCAGCCTACAATGAGCAGTTCTTC. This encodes CSAAYNEQFF.

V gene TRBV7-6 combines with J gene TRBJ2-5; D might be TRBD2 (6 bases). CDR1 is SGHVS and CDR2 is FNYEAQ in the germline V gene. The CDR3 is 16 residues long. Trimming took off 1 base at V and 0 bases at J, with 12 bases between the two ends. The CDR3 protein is CASSLVPAGYQETQYF. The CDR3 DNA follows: TGTGCCAGCAGCTTAGTCCCGGCGGGGTACCAAGAGACCCAGTACTTC. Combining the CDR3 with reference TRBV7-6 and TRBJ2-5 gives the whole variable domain GAGVSQSPRYKVTKRGQDVALRCDPISGHVSLYWYRQALGQGPEFLTYFNYEAQQDKSGLPNDRFSAERPEGSISTLTIQRTEQRDSAMYRCASSLVPAGYQETQYFGPGTRLLVL.

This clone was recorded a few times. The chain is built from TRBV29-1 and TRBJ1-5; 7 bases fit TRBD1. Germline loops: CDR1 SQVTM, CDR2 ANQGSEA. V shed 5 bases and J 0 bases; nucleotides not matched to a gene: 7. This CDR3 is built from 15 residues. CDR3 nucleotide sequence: TGCAGCGTTATTGACAGGGACTATAGCAATCAGCCCCAGCATTTT. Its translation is CSVIDRDYSNQPQHF. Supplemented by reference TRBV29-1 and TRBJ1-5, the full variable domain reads SAVISQKPSRDICQRGTSLTIQCQVDSQVTMMFWYRQQPGQSLTLIATANQGSEATYESGFVIDKFPISRPNLTFSTLTVSNMSPEDSSIYLCSVIDRDYSNQPQHFGDGTRLSIL.

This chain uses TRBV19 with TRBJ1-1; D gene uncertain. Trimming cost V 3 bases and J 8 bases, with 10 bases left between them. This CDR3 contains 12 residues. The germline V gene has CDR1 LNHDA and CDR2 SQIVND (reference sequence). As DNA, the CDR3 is TGTGCCAGTAGTATCCGGACGTTCGAAGCTTTCTTT. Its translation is CASSIRTFEAFF.

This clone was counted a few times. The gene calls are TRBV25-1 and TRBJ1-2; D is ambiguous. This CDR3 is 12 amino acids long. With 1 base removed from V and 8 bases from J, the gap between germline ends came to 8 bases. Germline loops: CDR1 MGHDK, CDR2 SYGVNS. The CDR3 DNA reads TGTGCCAGCAGTGAATTCGAGCAGGGCTACACCTTC. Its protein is CASSEFEQGYTF.

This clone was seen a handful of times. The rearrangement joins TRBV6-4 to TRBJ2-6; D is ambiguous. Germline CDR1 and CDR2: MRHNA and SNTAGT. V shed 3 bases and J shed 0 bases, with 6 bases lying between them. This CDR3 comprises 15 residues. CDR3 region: CASSEQSSGANVLTF. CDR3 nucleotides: TGTGCCAGCAGTGAACAGAGCTCTGGGGCCAACGTCCTGACTTTC.

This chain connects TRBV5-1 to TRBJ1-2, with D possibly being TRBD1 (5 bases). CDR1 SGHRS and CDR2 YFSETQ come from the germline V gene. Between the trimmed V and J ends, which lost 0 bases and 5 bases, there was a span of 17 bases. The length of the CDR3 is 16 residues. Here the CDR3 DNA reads TGCGCCAGCAGCTTGGAGGGGAACAGGTCCCCATATGGCTACACCTTC. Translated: CASSLEGNRSPYGYTF.

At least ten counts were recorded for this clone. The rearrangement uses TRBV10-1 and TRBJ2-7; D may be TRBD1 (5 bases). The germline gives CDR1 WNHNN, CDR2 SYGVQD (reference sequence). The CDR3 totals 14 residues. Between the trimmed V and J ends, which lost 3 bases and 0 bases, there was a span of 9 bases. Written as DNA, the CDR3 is TGCGCCAGCAGTGACCCAGGGTCCTCCTACGAGCAGTACTTC. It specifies CASSDPGSSYEQYF.

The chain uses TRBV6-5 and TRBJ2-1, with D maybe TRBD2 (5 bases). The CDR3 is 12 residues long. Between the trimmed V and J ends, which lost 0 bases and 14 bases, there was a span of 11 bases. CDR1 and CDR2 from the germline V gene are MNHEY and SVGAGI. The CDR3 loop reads CASSYSGLEEFF. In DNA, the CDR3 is TGTGCCAGCAGTTACTCGGGTTTGGAGGAGTTCTTC.

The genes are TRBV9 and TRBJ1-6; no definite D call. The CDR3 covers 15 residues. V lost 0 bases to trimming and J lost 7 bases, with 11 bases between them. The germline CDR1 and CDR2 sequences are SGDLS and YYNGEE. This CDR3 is CASSVGRPGNSPLHF. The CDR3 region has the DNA TGTGCCAGCAGCGTAGGACGACCGGGAAATTCACCCCTCCACTTT.

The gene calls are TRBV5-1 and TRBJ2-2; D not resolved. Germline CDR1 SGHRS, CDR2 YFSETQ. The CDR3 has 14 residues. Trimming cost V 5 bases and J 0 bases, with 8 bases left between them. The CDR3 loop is CASSVYSNTGELFF. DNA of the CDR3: TGCGCCAGCAGTGTGTACTCGAACACCGGGGAGCTGTTTTTT.

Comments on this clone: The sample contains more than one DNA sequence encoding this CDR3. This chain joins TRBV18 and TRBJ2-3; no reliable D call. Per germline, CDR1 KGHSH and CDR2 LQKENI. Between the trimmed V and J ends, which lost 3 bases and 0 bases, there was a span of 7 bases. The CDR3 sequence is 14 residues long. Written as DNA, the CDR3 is TGTGCCAGCTCACCTAGAACTAGCACAGATACGCAGTATTTT. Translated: CASSPRTSTDTQYF.

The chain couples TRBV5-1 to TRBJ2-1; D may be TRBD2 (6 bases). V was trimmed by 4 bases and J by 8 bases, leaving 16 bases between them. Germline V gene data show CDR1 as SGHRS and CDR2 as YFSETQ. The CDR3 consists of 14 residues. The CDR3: CASSPSPGVDEQFF. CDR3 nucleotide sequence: TGCGCCAGCAGCCCCAGCCCGGGGGTGGATGAGCAGTTCTTC.